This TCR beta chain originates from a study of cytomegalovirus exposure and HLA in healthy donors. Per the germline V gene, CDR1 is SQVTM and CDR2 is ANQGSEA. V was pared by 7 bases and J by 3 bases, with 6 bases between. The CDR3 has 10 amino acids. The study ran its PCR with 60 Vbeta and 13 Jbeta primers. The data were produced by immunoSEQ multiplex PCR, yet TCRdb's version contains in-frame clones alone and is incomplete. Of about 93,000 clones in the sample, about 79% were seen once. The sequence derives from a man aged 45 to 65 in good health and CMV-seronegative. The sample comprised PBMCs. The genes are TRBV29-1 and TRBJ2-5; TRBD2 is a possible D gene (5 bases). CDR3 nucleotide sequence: TGCAGCGGGGGAGAAGAGACCCAGTACTTC. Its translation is CSGGEETQYF.